This T cell receptor beta chain came from a study of long-term antiretroviral therapy in people with HIV. Study-wide findings and caveats: Regardless of time point, clones expanded before ART dominated the repertoire.

Per germline, CDR1 SGDLS and CDR2 YYNGEE. The V end was cut by 4 bases, the J end by 2 bases, with 12 bases between. The CDR3 is made up of 15 amino acids. Run at survey level, the immunoSEQ assay was version v3.0. The method was immunoSEQ multiplex PCR; TCRdb's version includes in-frame clones alone and lacks a portion of them. The sample has about 22,000 clones; around four fifths are singletons. Every sample had about 0.9-10 million cryopreserved PBMC in it before DNA extraction. Worth noting for this clone: The antigen remains unidentified.

This sequence was found in a man in his forties with HIV. The rearrangement links TRBV9 to TRBJ1-4; possible D gene TRBD1, 6 bases. The sequencing used unsorted PBMCs, collected 1.6 years after starting antiretroviral therapy. CDR3 region: CASSSTGMTNEKLFF. The CDR3, as DNA: TGTGCCAGCAGCAGCACAGGGATGACTAATGAAAAACTGTTTTTT.